This TCR beta chain came from a study of blood T cell repertoires in COVID-19. As for the study in general: There were acute and convalescent COVID-19 samples, and they came from the United States, Italy and Spain. T cells, B-cell-depleted T cells, or PBMCs supplied cDNA or gDNA.

This clone occurred once. As handled by the study authors: By means of reference gene primer amplification, nucleated cell counts were estimated. Using immunoSEQ multiplex PCR, the repertoire was profiled, and TCRdb retains in-frame clones only, with some absent. From that table come the V and J calls and clone size; the DNA was used to work out D and trimming. Of 100,000 to 120,000 clones listed, around 64% are singletons. CDR3 length: 16 amino acids. After removal of 3 bases from V and 1 base from J, the junction contained 2 bases not matched to a gene. CDR1 and CDR2 from the germline V gene are SGDLS and YYNGEE.

The sequenced material came from peripheral blood. This sequence was found in a woman in her thirties or forties with acute or convalescent COVID-19. The chain combines TRBV9 with TRBJ2-3; 13 positions agree with TRBD2. The CDR3 DNA follows: TGTGCCAGCAGCGAAGGACTAGCGGGGGGCACAGATACGCAGTATTTT. Translated, it gives CASSEGLAGGTDTQYF.